Each of the 20 T cell receptor beta chains below was sequenced from the same sample in a study of blood T cell repertoires in COVID-19. Using immunoSEQ multiplex PCR, the repertoire was profiled, and TCRdb retains in-frame clones only, with some absent. The sample has about 440,000 clones, 85% to 90% seen once. Material: peripheral blood. The receptors originated from a young woman with acute or convalescent COVID-19.

The gene calls are TRBV5-1 and TRBJ2-1; TRBD2 matches 11 bases. CDR1 is SGHRS and CDR2 is YFSETQ in the germline V gene. V lost 4 bases and J lost 5; bases outside the gene matches: 8. The CDR3 is 16 amino acids. CDR3 bases: TGCGCCAGCAGCCTGATAACTAGCGGGGGCCACAATGAGCAGTTCTTC. The encoded protein is CASSLITSGGHNEQFF.

This chain links TRBV15 with TRBJ2-5; D call uncertain. The CDR3 loop spans 11 amino acids. Germline CDR1 LNHNV, CDR2 YYDKDF (reference sequence). Trimming took off 3 bases at V and 7 bases at J, with 6 bases between the two ends. DNA for the CDR3: TGTGCCACCAGCAGCCCCGTGACCCAGTACTTC. It codes for CATSSPVTQYF.

This clone has a handful of counts. The J gene is TRBJ2-7, the V gene TRBV10-1, with TRBD2 identical over 8 bases. Germline V gives CDR1 WNHNN, CDR2 SYGVQD (reference sequence). J gave up 6 bases and V 3 bases, and 10 bases lay outside the gene matches. The CDR3 is 15 residues long. The chain's CDR3 is CASSERASGLAEQYF. In DNA, the CDR3 is TGCGCCAGCAGTGAAAGGGCTAGCGGGTTGGCCGAGCAGTACTTC.

This clone was counted once. This chain joins TRBV21-1 and TRBJ1-2; TRBD1 was called by the table and not checked on the DNA. TRBV21-1 is designated a pseudogene. This CDR3 spans 14 amino acids. The CDR3 DNA reads as TGTGCCAGCAGCATTGCCCGACAGGGGGCGGTCCCACTTTTC. It yields the protein CASSIARQGAVPLF.

The genes are TRBV9 and TRBJ2-2; D is undetermined. CDR3 size: 13 residues. Germline assignment: CDR1 SGDLS and CDR2 YYNGEE. Trimming shortened V by 3 bases and J by 6 bases, and 9 bases separated the two germline ends. In DNA form, the CDR3 reads TGTGCCAGCAGCGCCGGGTTCGCCGGGGAGCTGTTTTTT. It is translated as CASSAGFAGELFF.

The V call is TRBV9, the J call TRBJ2-1; possible D gene TRBD1, 5 bases. The V end was cut by 4 bases, the J end by 0 bases, with 17 bases between. This CDR3 is built from 17 residues. Germline assignment: CDR1 SGDLS and CDR2 YYNGEE. The CDR3 loop is CASSRFDSAYSYNEQFF. Here the CDR3 DNA reads TGTGCCAGCAGCAGATTCGACAGCGCCTACTCCTACAATGAGCAGTTCTTC.

V usage is TRBV11-2 and J usage is TRBJ2-2; 8 bases are a match to TRBD1. Germline CDR1 reads SGHAT; CDR2 reads FQNNGV. With 1 base clipped from V and 4 bases from J, the junction kept 5 bases outside the gene matches. This CDR3 has 16 amino acids. CDR3 region: CASSLVRGPFTGELFF. Written as DNA, the CDR3 is TGTGCCAGCAGCTTAGTCAGGGGGCCTTTCACCGGGGAGCTGTTTTTT.

The J gene is TRBJ1-2, the V gene TRBV19; 8 bases are shared with TRBD1. Germline V lookup: CDR1 LNHDA, CDR2 SQIVND (reference sequence). The CDR3 spans 14 residues. The V gene end was trimmed by 7 bases and the J gene end by 4 bases; junction bases not matched to a gene: 8. The CDR3: CASIRQGQSYGYTF. The DNA of the CDR3 is TGTGCCAGTATACGACAGGGGCAATCCTATGGCTACACCTTC. Together with reference TRBV19 and TRBJ1-2, the CDR3 gives the full variable domain: DGGITQSPKYLFRKEGQNVTLSCEQNLNHDAMYWYRQDPGQGLRLIYYSQIVNDFQKGDIAEGYSVSREKKESFPLTVTSAQKNPTAFYLCASIRQGQSYGYTFGSGTRLTVV.

The V and J genes are TRBV7-2 and TRBJ1-1; D call uncertain. Germline values: CDR1 SGHTA, CDR2 FQGNSA. CDR3 length: 13 amino acids. V was cut by 5 bases and J by 7 bases, with 14 bases left in between. Here the CDR3 reads CASSPRRESEAFF. The CDR3 DNA reads TGTGCCAGCAGCCCCAGGAGGGAGAGTGAAGCTTTCTTT. Complete variable domain (other parts from reference TRBV7-2 and TRBJ1-1): GAGVSQSPSNKVTEKGKDVELRCDPISGHTALYWYRQSLGQGLEFLIYFQGNSAPDKSGLPSDRFSAERTGGSVSTLTIQRTQQEDSAVYLCASSPRRESEAFFGQGTRLTVV.

This rearrangement joins TRBV14 to TRBJ1-1; D ambiguous. Germline V gene lookup returns CDR1 SGHDN and CDR2 FVKESK. Trimming left V 4 bases short and J 8 bases short, with 23 bases between. The CDR3 length is 16 residues. The CDR3 DNA sequence: TGTGCCAGCAGCCGCGACTTTACCGGGTTCGCTGTGGAAGCTTTCTTT. It encodes CASSRDFTGFAVEAFF.

V and J are TRBV7-2 and TRBJ2-5; the D gene is possibly TRBD2 (5 bases). V was clipped by 4 bases and J by 5 bases, with 17 bases between them. Germline V CDR1 and CDR2: SGHTA, FQGNSA. The length of the CDR3 is 15 residues. The CDR3 bases are TGTGCCAGCAGCTCATCTTTCGGGGTATGGGAGACCCAGTACTTC. Residues: CASSSSFGVWETQYF.

V gene TRBV3-1 (or the pseudogene TRBV3-2) combines with J gene TRBJ1-1, with 9 bases aligning to TRBD1. The germline CDR1 and CDR2 sequences are LGHDT and YNNKEL (reference sequence). The length of the CDR3 is 14 residues. Trimming cost V 2 bases and J 8 bases; bases outside gene matches: 6. The CDR3 loop reads CASSQRTGDAEAFF. Written as DNA, the CDR3 is TGTGCCAGCAGCCAACGGACAGGGGACGCAGAAGCTTTCTTT.

This rearrangement joins TRBV9 to TRBJ2-1, with 7 nucleotides matching TRBD2. The CDR3 spans 15 residues. Looked up from germline, CDR1 is SGDLS and CDR2 is YYNGEE. V was pared by 0 bases and J by 3 bases, with 3 bases of the junction left unmatched. CDR3 sequence (DNA): TGTGCCAGCAGCGTAGCCCCGGGAGGCTACAATGAGCAGTTCTTC. It is translated as CASSVAPGGYNEQFF.

This chain joins TRBV3-1 (or the pseudogene TRBV3-2) and TRBJ2-4, with 7 bases aligning to TRBD2. After removal of 1 base from V and 1 base from J, the junction contained 4 bases not matched to a gene. CDR3 length: 16 residues. Germline CDR1 LGHDT, CDR2 YNNKEL (reference sequence). The CDR3 is CASSQVLGGAKNIQYF. In DNA form, the CDR3 reads TGTGCCAGCAGCCAAGTCTTGGGAGGGGCCAAAAACATTCAGTACTTC.

The genes are TRBV5-1 and TRBJ1-1; D uncertain. V gave up 2 bases and J gave up 3 bases, with 17 bases separating them. The CDR3 extends over 16 amino acids. The germline V gene encodes CDR1 SGHRS and CDR2 YFSETQ. CDR3 amino acids: CASSLGLTALDTEAFF. The CDR3 DNA sequence: TGCGCCAGCAGCTTAGGACTAACAGCCTTAGACACTGAAGCTTTCTTT.

This chain connects TRBV5-1 to TRBJ1-1; D is unclear. Germline assignment: CDR1 SGHRS and CDR2 YFSETQ. The CDR3 loop spans 14 amino acids. V dropped 7 bases and J dropped 4 bases, with 17 bases sitting between them. In DNA form, the CDR3 reads TGCGCCAGCTCCACGTTCTCCAGAGGCACTGAAGCTTTCTTT. Its translation: CASSTFSRGTEAFF. The variable domain in full, completed from reference TRBV5-1 and TRBJ1-1, reads KAGVTQTPRYLIKTRGQQVTLSCSPISGHRSVSWYQQTPGQGLQFLFEYFSETQRNKGNFPGRFSGRQFSNSRSEMNVSTLELGDSALYLCASSTFSRGTEAFFGQGTRLTVV.

The gene calls are TRBV5-4 and TRBJ2-1, with 9 bases aligning to TRBD1. V was clipped by 4 bases and J by 8 bases; unmatched bases: 10. CDR1 is SGHNT and CDR2 is YYREEE in the germline V gene (reference sequence). This CDR3 contains 15 residues. CDR3 region: CASSLETGGGHEQFF. For the CDR3, the DNA is TGTGCCAGCAGCCTAGAGACAGGGGGGGGACATGAGCAGTTCTTC.

The chain combines TRBV19 with TRBJ2-7, with 7 bases lining up with TRBD1. Germline assignment: CDR1 LNHDA and CDR2 SQIVND (reference sequence). V lost 5 bases and J lost 9; bases outside the gene matches: 13. This CDR3 comprises 14 residues. The CDR3 protein is CASSPPGQPTVQYF. CDR3 nucleotides: TGTGCCAGTAGTCCTCCGGGACAGCCTACGGTGCAGTACTTC.

In DNA, the CDR3 is TGTGCCAGCAGTTACGTCTACAGGGCAGGGTCCTACGAGCAGTACTTC. Its protein product is CASSYVYRAGSYEQYF. The rearrangement links TRBV6-6 to TRBJ2-7; weak D call: TRBD1 (6 bases). The V and J ends lost 2 bases and 1 base respectively, with 15 bases between them. CDR1 and CDR2 from the germline V gene are MNHNY and SVGAGI (reference sequence). This CDR3 region has 16 residues.

The chain is built from TRBV5-1 and TRBJ1-5; possible D gene TRBD1, 5 bases. In germline, CDR1 is SGHRS, CDR2 YFSETQ. The CDR3 runs 14 residues. V was trimmed by 0 bases and J by 2 bases, leaving 6 bases between them. This CDR3 is CASSLGRGNQPQHF. DNA of the CDR3: TGCGCCAGCAGCTTGGGCAGGGGCAATCAGCCCCAGCATTTT.